The 12 T cell receptor beta chains in this list originate from one sample, sequenced in a study of cytomegalovirus exposure and HLA in healthy donors. The repertoire was sequenced with immunoSEQ multiplex PCR; TCRdb's copy has only in-frame clones and lacks some. Of around 200,000 clones listed, about 90% are singletons. The material sequenced was PBMCs. These receptors originate from a woman between 18 and 30 years old in good health and CMV-seronegative.

The chain is built from TRBV6-1 and TRBJ1-3; TRBD1 might be the D (6 bases). The CDR3 is made up of 18 amino acids. V lost 0 bases and J 4 bases, leaving 19 bases between the germline ends. Germline V gene sequence: CDR1 MNHNS, CDR2 SASEGT. The DNA for the CDR3 is TGTGCCAGCAGTGAAGCGCCGGCCTTGCGGACAGACGGAAACACCATATATTTT. Its translation is CASSEAPALRTDGNTIYF.

V and J are TRBV5-1 and TRBJ2-5; TRBD2 matches 10 bases. The CDR3 covers 16 residues. The V segment lost 4 bases and the J segment 1 base; nucleotides outside the gene matches: 7. Germline V gene data show CDR1 as SGHRS and CDR2 as YFSETQ. DNA for the CDR3: TGCGCCAGCAGCCCCTCGGTAGCGGGAGGCCAAGAGACCCAGTACTTC. This translates into CASSPSVAGGQETQYF.

Only one count was recorded for this clone. The gene calls are TRBV29-1 and TRBJ1-1; tentative D call: TRBD1 (5 bases). The CDR3 is made up of 14 amino acids. Germline V gene lookup returns CDR1 SQVTM and CDR2 ANQGSEA. With 5 bases removed from V and 3 bases from J, the gap between germline ends came to 16 bases. This CDR3 reads CSVRSGTWDTEAFF. In DNA form, the CDR3 reads TGCAGCGTTCGGTCCGGGACTTGGGACACTGAAGCTTTCTTT.

The chain carries TRBV6-1 and TRBJ2-5, with D hard to call. V was cut by 6 bases and J by 9 bases, with 11 bases left in between. This CDR3 contains 11 residues. CDR1 is MNHNS and CDR2 is SASEGT in the germline V gene. CDR3 bases: TGTGCCAGCAGCCCGGGTGTGGCCCAGTACTTC. Translated, it gives CASSPGVAQYF.

This clone was seen a single time. The gene calls are TRBV18 and TRBJ1-3, with 8 bases aligning to TRBD1. Germline values: CDR1 KGHSH, CDR2 LQKENI. V lost 2 bases and J lost 3; bases outside the gene matches: 6. This CDR3 spans 16 amino acids. CDR3: CASSPDRQGSGNTIYF. The CDR3 DNA is TGTGCCAGCTCACCAGACCGACAGGGGAGTGGAAACACCATATATTTT.

The sample holds one count of this clone. This rearrangement joins TRBV7-3 to TRBJ2-3, with D possibly being TRBD2 (5 bases). Per the germline V gene, CDR1 is SGHTA and CDR2 is FQGTGA. The length of the CDR3 is 15 residues. V was shortened by 2 bases and J by 5 bases, with 14 bases between the two germline ends. This CDR3 is CASSLLSLGGDTQYF. The CDR3 DNA is TGTGCCAGCAGCTTACTTTCACTAGGAGGAGATACGCAGTATTTT.

The rearrangement links TRBV27 to TRBJ2-3, with 7 nucleotides matching TRBD1. Trimming removed 2 bases from V and 0 bases from J; junction bases left unmatched: 8. This CDR3 spans 17 amino acids. Germline V gene sequence: CDR1 MNHEY, CDR2 SMNVEV (reference sequence). This CDR3 is CASSLGRQGTSTDTQYF. In DNA form, the CDR3 reads TGTGCCAGCAGTTTAGGGAGACAGGGCACTAGCACAGATACGCAGTATTTT.

The J gene is TRBJ1-5, the V gene TRBV30; 11 bases agree with TRBD1. The V gene end was trimmed by 2 bases and the J gene end by 11 bases; junction bases not matched to a gene: 11. Germline CDR1 reads GTSNPN; CDR2 reads SVGIG (reference sequence). The CDR3 runs to 15 residues. CDR3 bases: TGTGCCTGGAGTCAACGGACAGGGGGCAAGGGGTCCCAGCATTTT. Its translation is CAWSQRTGGKGSQHF.

This clone was seen once. The chain combines TRBV9 with TRBJ2-1; 10 positions agree with TRBD1. This CDR3 region has 15 residues. Trimming at V came to 8 bases and at J to 0 bases, leaving 5 bases not matched to a gene. Germline CDR1 and CDR2: SGDLS and YYNGEE. This CDR3 is CASGQGGDSYNEQFF. As DNA, the CDR3 is TGTGCCAGTGGACAGGGGGGGGACTCCTACAATGAGCAGTTCTTC. The full variable domain, its missing parts supplied by reference TRBV9 and TRBJ2-1, is DSGVTQTPKHLITATGQRVTLRCSPRSGDLSVYWYQQSLDQGLQFLIQYYNGEERAKGNILERFSAQQFPDLHSELNLSSLELGDSALYFCASGQGGDSYNEQFFGPGTRLTVL.

This chain joins TRBV19 and TRBJ1-2; TRBD1 agrees at 8 bases. Losses at the gene ends were 6 bases for V and 8 bases for J; bases not matched to a gene: 8. Germline assignment: CDR1 LNHDA and CDR2 SQIVND (reference sequence). This CDR3 has 13 amino acids. This chain's CDR3 is CASRKDRGDGYTF. Here the CDR3 DNA reads TGTGCCAGTAGAAAAGACAGGGGTGACGGCTACACCTTC.

The chain recombines TRBV2 with TRBJ2-2; 9 positions agree with TRBD1. J gave up 4 bases and V 7 bases, and 7 bases lay outside the gene matches. The CDR3 has 15 residues. Germline V gene lookup returns CDR1 SNHLY and CDR2 FYNNEI. This CDR3 reads CASNRDRVGTGELFF. In DNA form, the CDR3 reads TGTGCCAGCAACAGGGACAGGGTCGGCACCGGGGAGCTGTTTTTT.

The chain uses TRBV10-3 and TRBJ1-2, with 11 positions matching TRBD1. From germline, CDR1 is ENHRY and CDR2 SYGVKD. This CDR3 comprises 14 residues. The V and J ends lost 8 bases and 8 bases, in that order; junction bases with no gene match: 10. CDR3 nucleotide sequence: TGTGCCATCGACACGGGGACAGGGGGTGGGGGCTACACCTTC. It codes for CAIDTGTGGGGYTF.